The 4 T cell receptor beta chains reported below all come from one sample, sequenced in a study of response to subunit inactivated influenza vaccine (dated by TCRdb to about 2018). The library was prepared using RT-PCR. TCRdb shows the sequencer as Illumina HiSeq 2500. TCRdb redid the processing of the public reads, applying fastp at Q25 and MiXCR, and retained in-frame beta chains. Rows matching on CDR3 protein sequence are summarized as one entry with the most common DNA and genes. For this sample there are about 780,000 distinct CDR3 sequences; approximately 18% appear just once. Clones ranked in the top ten supply approximately 10% of the sample. Sequenced here: PBMCs from blood, sampled 5 days after vaccination. The origin of the receptors is a man in his forties or fifties who received an inactivated influenza vaccine. Donor details come from another sample of the same person, matched by shared clones.

This clonotype has only a few counts. This chain joins TRBV7-2 and TRBJ2-3, with 13 nucleotides matching TRBD2. With 1 base clipped from V and 8 bases from J, the junction kept 9 bases outside the gene matches. Germline lookup yields CDR1 SGHTA and CDR2 FQGNSA. CDR3 length equals 17 residues. The CDR3 DNA follows: TGTGCCAGCAGCTTAGGACTAGCGGGAGGCCCAGGGGTTACGCAGTATTTT. It specifies CASSLGLAGGPGVTQYF.

This clonotype showed up many times. This chain connects TRBV20-1 to TRBJ2-7, with D possibly matching TRBD2 (7 bases). The CDR3 loop spans 16 amino acids. The V gene lost 5 bases and the J gene lost 0 bases, with 20 bases spanning the gap. Germline V gene data show CDR1 as DFQATT and CDR2 as SNEGSKA (reference sequence). CDR3 protein: CSAPPDRGASSYEQYF. The CDR3 DNA is TGCAGTGCTCCACCAGATCGGGGGGCGAGCTCCTACGAGCAGTACTTC.

This clonotype was seen ten or more times. The rearrangement links TRBV24-1 to TRBJ2-3; D gene uncertain. The CDR3 has 14 amino acids. CDR1 is KGHDR, CDR2 SFDVKD, per germline. Trimming took off 1 base at V and 1 base at J, with 5 bases between the two ends. This CDR3 is CATSDLGGTDTQYF. As DNA, the CDR3 is TGTGCCACCAGTGATTTAGGAGGCACAGATACGCAGTATTTT.

This clonotype was counted once. The rearrangement joins TRBV20-1 to TRBJ2-1; the match to TRBD2 covers 8 bases. CDR1 is DFQATT and CDR2 is SNEGSKA in the germline V gene (reference sequence). CDR3 length equals 15 residues. CDR3 region: CSAGLTGGPYNEQFF. The CDR3 DNA reads as TGCAGCGCTGGCCTGACGGGAGGGCCCTACAATGAGCAGTTCTTC.